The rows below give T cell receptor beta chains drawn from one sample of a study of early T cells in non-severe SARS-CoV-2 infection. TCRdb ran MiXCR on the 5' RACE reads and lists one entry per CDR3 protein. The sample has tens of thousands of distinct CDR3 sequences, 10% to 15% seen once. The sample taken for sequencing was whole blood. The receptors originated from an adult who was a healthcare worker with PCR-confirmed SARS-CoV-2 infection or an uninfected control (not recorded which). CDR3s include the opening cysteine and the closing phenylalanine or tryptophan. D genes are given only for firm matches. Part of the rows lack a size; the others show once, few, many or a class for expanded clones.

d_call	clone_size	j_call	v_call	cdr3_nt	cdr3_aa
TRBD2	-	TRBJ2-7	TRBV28	TGTGCCAGCAGTTTAGGCTCCCGGACTAGCGGGAAGTACTTC	CASSLGSRTSGKYF
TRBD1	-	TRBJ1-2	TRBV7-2	TGTGCCAGCAGCTCCTATGGGACAGGGGGAGAAAAGGAAGGCTACACCTTC	CASSSYGTGGEKEGYTF
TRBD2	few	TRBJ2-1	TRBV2	TGTGCCAGCAGCTGGACTAGCGCCGAGCCGGGGCAGTTCTTC	CASSWTSAEPGQFF
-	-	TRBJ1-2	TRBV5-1	TGCGCCAGCAGCCTACGCATCGACAGCCCAGCTACGAGTTATGGCTACACCTTC	CASSLRIDSPATSYGYTF
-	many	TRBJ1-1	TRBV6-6	TGTGCCAGCAGTTACTCGAGAACGAGCCCTGAAGCTTTCTTT	CASSYSRTSPEAFF
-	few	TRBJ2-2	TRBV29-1	TGCAGCGTTTTACAGGGCTCCGGGGAGCTGTTTTTT	CSVLQGSGELFF
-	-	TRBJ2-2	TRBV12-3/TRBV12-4	TGTGCCAGCAGTTTGGAGGAAACCGGGGACCTGTTTTTT	CASSLEETGDLFF
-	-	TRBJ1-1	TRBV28	TGTGCCAGCAGTCGCCCGAACACTGAAGCTTTCTTT	CASSRPNTEAFF
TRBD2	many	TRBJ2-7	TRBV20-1	TGCAGTGCTAGATTGGGGGGACTAGGCGGGCGGGCCTACGAGCAGTACTTC	CSARLGGLGGRAYEQYF
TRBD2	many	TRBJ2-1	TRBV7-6	TGTGCCAGCAGCTTGTCGACTAGCGGGGCGGATGAGCAGTTCTTC	CASSLSTSGADEQFF
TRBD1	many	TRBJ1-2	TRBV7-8	TGTGCCAGCAGTCGGACAGGGGGCAACTATGGCTACACCTTC	CASSRTGGNYGYTF
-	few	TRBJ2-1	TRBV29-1	TGCAGCGTTGACAACCCCGGAGGCACCTACAATGAGCAGTTCTTC	CSVDNPGGTYNEQFF
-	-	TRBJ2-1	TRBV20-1	TGCAGCTCGGGTTCAGGGAGCTCCTACAATGAGCAGTTCTTC	CSSGSGSSYNEQFF
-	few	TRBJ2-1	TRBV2	TGTGCCAGCAGTGAAGCGGGAGTTGCCTACAATGAGCAGTTCTTC	CASSEAGVAYNEQFF
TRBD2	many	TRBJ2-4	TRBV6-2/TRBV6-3	TGTGCCAGCAGAGCTAGCGGGAGGGTCAAAAACATTCAGTACTTC	CASRASGRVKNIQYF
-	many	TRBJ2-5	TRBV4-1	TGCGCCAGCAGCCAAGATCCAACAGGTCAAGAGACCCAGTACTTC	CASSQDPTGQETQYF
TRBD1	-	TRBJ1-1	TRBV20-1	TGCAGTGCTAGATCAGGGGGCTCTGATACTGAAGCTTTCTTT	CSARSGGSDTEAFF
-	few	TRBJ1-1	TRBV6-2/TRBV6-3	TGTGCCAGCAGGGAACACCAACCTACCACTGAAGCTTTCTTT	CASREHQPTTEAFF
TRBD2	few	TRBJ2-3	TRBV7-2	TGTGCCAGCAGCTCCCGTGGACTAGCGCGCCGGTATTTT	CASSSRGLARRYF
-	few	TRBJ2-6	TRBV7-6	TGTGCCAGCAGCCCATATCAGCCAACCAGGGAAGCATTAGTTTCTGGGGCCAACGTCCTGACTTTC	CASSPYQPTREALVSGANVLTF